The 32 T cell receptor beta chains below come from one sample, sequenced in a study of shared clonotypes between healthy human individuals (dated by TCRdb to 2018 to 2021). The receptor library was made with the immunoSEQ multiplex PCR assay. The immuneACCESS repertoire file appears here via TCRdb, limited to in-frame rearrangements. These files lack a portion of the clones; in checked studies, under half of the deficit traces to unresolved V genes, and the cause of the others is not known. In all, the sample holds around 2.1 million clones, and 93% of those were seen once. The ten top clones hold roughly 1.7% of the sample. CD8 naive samples consisted of CD45RO-negative cells that were positively selected for CCR7, yielding a CD45RA+CCR7+ population without TemRA cells. What was sequenced was naive CD8+ T cells from PBMCs. According to the study, the label for this sample's cell subset or site signals: CD45RA+CCR7+. The source is a man aged 18 to 29 in good health. Some clones in this sample may be carry-over from other donors' samples.

The chain joins TRBV6-6 to TRBJ2-5; 7 bases are shared with TRBD1. Germline V gene data show CDR1 as MNHNY and CDR2 as SVGAGI (reference sequence). V shed 1 base and J 5 bases; nucleotides not matched to a gene: 7. The CDR3 contains 15 residues. The DNA for the CDR3 is TGTGCCAGCAGTTACTGGACAGGAGGCCAGGAGACCCAGTACTTC. Translating gives CASSYWTGGQETQYF.

This clone was seen only once. The gene calls are TRBV6-4 and TRBJ2-7; 8 bases are shared with TRBD1. The CDR3 length is 16 residues. The V gene end was trimmed by 2 bases and the J gene end by 5 bases; junction bases not matched to a gene: 11. Germline loops: CDR1 MRHNA, CDR2 SNTAGT. CDR3: CASSDETGVNWNEQYF. DNA for the CDR3: TGTGCCAGCAGTGACGAGACAGGGGTTAACTGGAACGAGCAGTACTTC.

The chain has TRBV9 and TRBJ2-5; 9 bases fit TRBD2. J was trimmed by 5 bases and V by 3 bases; bases with no gene match: 14. Germline CDR1 and CDR2: SGDLS and YYNGEE. The CDR3 length is 17 residues. The CDR3: CASSDNIAGAVGETQYF. In DNA form, the CDR3 reads TGTGCCAGCAGCGATAATATAGCGGGAGCGGTTGGGGAGACCCAGTACTTC.

This chain uses TRBV6-1 with TRBJ1-2, with no clear D. V lost 6 bases to trimming and J lost 8 bases, with 10 bases between them. From germline, CDR1 is MNHNS and CDR2 SASEGT. This CDR3 spans 11 amino acids. The CDR3 loop reads CASRELKGYTF. The CDR3 bases are TGTGCCAGCAGGGAATTAAAGGGCTACACCTTC.

The J gene is TRBJ2-7, the V gene TRBV28; weak D call: TRBD1 (6 bases). The V end was cut by 5 bases, the J end by 4 bases, with 21 bases between. The CDR3 totals 16 residues. The germline V gene has CDR1 MDHEN and CDR2 SYDVKM. CDR3 in amino acids: CASSTPQGERAYEQYF. The CDR3, as DNA: TGTGCCAGCAGTACCCCACAGGGCGAGCGAGCTTACGAGCAGTACTTC.

This clone has only one observation. Other nucleotide sequences in the sample specify the same CDR3. The CDR3 sequence: CSVERRLTGELFF. In DNA, the CDR3 is TGCAGCGTTGAGAGAAGGCTCACCGGGGAGCTGTTTTTT. The rearrangement joins TRBV29-1 to TRBJ2-2; D unclear. V lost 3 bases and J 4 bases, leaving 9 bases between the germline ends. Germline V gene data show CDR1 as SQVTM and CDR2 as ANQGSEA. The CDR3 length is 13 residues.

V and J are TRBV4-2 and TRBJ2-7; 9 bases are a match to TRBD2. This CDR3 is 18 amino acids long. Germline loops: CDR1 LGHNA, CDR2 YNFKEQ. V was clipped by 1 base and J by 2 bases; unmatched bases: 12. The CDR3 region has the DNA TGTGCCAGCAGCCAAGCTGTTTTAACTAGCGGGTTTACCTACGAGCAGTACTTC. Translation: CASSQAVLTSGFTYEQYF.

This chain links TRBV5-6 with TRBJ1-1; 8 positions match TRBD1. CDR1 and CDR2 (germline): SGHDT, YYEEEE. Unmatched junction bases numbered 2, after V lost 4 bases and J lost 6 bases. This CDR3 spans 12 amino acids. In DNA form, the CDR3 reads TGTGCCAGCAGCCGACAGGGGCCTGAAGCTTTCTTT. Translated: CASSRQGPEAFF. Using reference TRBV5-6 and TRBJ1-1 for the parts outside the CDR3, the full variable domain is DAGVTQSPTHLIKTRGQQVTLRCSPKSGHDTVSWYQQALGQGPQFIFQYYEEEERQRGNFPDRFSGHQFPNYSSELNVNALLLGDSALYLCASSRQGPEAFFGQGTRLTVV.

The chain combines TRBV29-1 with TRBJ2-7; D gene unclear. V was trimmed by 7 bases and J by 3 bases, leaving 13 bases between them. The CDR3 has 12 amino acids. CDR1 is SQVTM and CDR2 is ANQGSEA in the germline V gene. For the CDR3, the DNA is TGCAGCGCAGGAGACGGGTACTACGAGCAGTACTTC. Its protein is CSAGDGYYEQYF.

The rearrangement uses TRBV6-4 and TRBJ2-3, with no clear D. Germline CDR1 and CDR2: MRHNA and SNTAGT. The CDR3 loop spans 13 amino acids. Trimming removed 3 bases at V and 3 bases at J, with 7 bases between. The CDR3 here is CASSESRTDTQYF. The DNA of the CDR3 is TGTGCCAGCAGTGAGTCGAGGACAGATACGCAGTATTTT.

This sequence joins TRBV11-3 and TRBJ2-1, with TRBD2 identical over 8 bases. CDR1 is SGHNT, CDR2 YENEEA, per germline. The CDR3 is 16 amino acids. V was clipped by 11 bases and J by 6 bases; unmatched bases: 18. CDR3 sequence (DNA): TGTGCCTCCTCGGGCCGAAGCGGGAGCGGGGGCAATGAGCAGTTCTTC. As protein: CASSGRSGSGGNEQFF.

The chain joins TRBV10-2 to TRBJ2-7, with TRBD1 identical over 7 bases. The CDR3 loop spans 14 amino acids. Per the germline V gene, CDR1 is WSHSY and CDR2 is SAAADI. V shed 3 bases and J 7 bases; nucleotides not matched to a gene: 9. CDR3 sequence reads: CASSEMKGAREQYF. As DNA, the CDR3 is TGCGCCAGCAGTGAAATGAAGGGGGCGCGTGAGCAGTACTTC.

As regards this clone: Other DNA sequences in this specimen translate into the identical CDR3. The gene calls are TRBV7-9 and TRBJ2-1, with D hard to call. This CDR3 region has 10 residues. With 9 bases removed from V and 7 bases from J, the gap between germline ends came to 7 bases. Germline lookup yields CDR1 SEHNR and CDR2 FQNEAQ (reference sequence). The CDR3 DNA is TGTGCCAGTGCCGGGAATGAGCAGTTCTTC. Its protein is CASAGNEQFF.

The chain couples TRBV27 to TRBJ2-7, with D maybe TRBD2 (5 bases). Germline V gene data show CDR1 as MNHEY and CDR2 as SMNVEV (reference sequence). V was trimmed by 6 bases and J by 7 bases, leaving 19 bases between them. The CDR3 spans 14 residues. CDR3 region: CASSHPTTPGEQYF. The CDR3 DNA sequence: TGTGCCAGCAGCCACCCCACCACCCCGGGGGAGCAGTACTTC.

Remarks on this clone: Other DNA sequences from this sample encode an identical CDR3 as well. CDR3 loop: CASSVAKRGTDTQYF. The CDR3 coding sequence is TGTGCCAGCAGCGTAGCTAAGCGCGGCACAGATACGCAGTATTTT. The chain has TRBV9 and TRBJ2-3; D unresolved. The length of the CDR3 is 15 residues. Germline CDR1 and CDR2: SGDLS and YYNGEE. The germline V and J ends were trimmed by 0 bases and 1 base, with 9 bases remaining between them.

The genes are TRBV7-3 and TRBJ2-2, with 9 bases identical to TRBD2. The length of the CDR3 is 15 residues. Per the germline V gene, CDR1 is SGHTA and CDR2 is FQGTGA. V was pared by 5 bases and J by 6 bases, with 7 bases of the junction left unmatched. CDR3 sequence reads: CASSPPSGIPGELFF. The CDR3 DNA is TGTGCCAGCAGCCCCCCTAGCGGGATTCCCGGGGAGCTGTTTTTT.

The chain joins TRBV9 to TRBJ1-1; D call uncertain. CDR3 size: 14 residues. Germline V gene lookup returns CDR1 SGDLS and CDR2 YYNGEE. V lost 0 bases to trimming and J lost 1 base, with 7 bases between them. The CDR3: CASSVAWGNTEAFF. In DNA, the CDR3 is TGTGCCAGCAGCGTAGCTTGGGGGAACACTGAAGCTTTCTTT.

The chain employs TRBV28 and TRBJ1-5; D possibly corresponds to TRBD1 (5 bases). Germline CDR1 is MDHEN and CDR2 is SYDVKM. The CDR3 runs to 16 residues. Trimming stripped 5 bases from V and 3 bases from J, with 17 bases between. CDR3 loop: CASSPRGFGANQPQHF. CDR3 DNA sequence: TGTGCCAGCAGTCCCCGGGGTTTCGGGGCCAATCAGCCCCAGCATTTT.

This sequence joins TRBV27 and TRBJ2-7; D perhaps matches TRBD1 (6 bases). There are 16 residues in the CDR3. The V gene's germline CDR1 is MNHEY and CDR2 SMNVEV (reference sequence). Trimming stripped 6 bases from V and 0 bases from J, with 18 bases between. DNA for the CDR3: TGTGCCAGCAGCCCCTCCTCCGGGACACGCTCCTACGAGCAGTACTTC. Its translation: CASSPSSGTRSYEQYF.

The rearrangement joins TRBV15 to TRBJ1-1; D gene ambiguous. Germline values: CDR1 LNHNV, CDR2 YYDKDF (reference sequence). CDR3 length: 16 residues. Trimming cost V 0 bases and J 4 bases, with 15 bases left between them. The CDR3 is CATSRDRFIGSTEAFF. CDR3 coding DNA: TGTGCCACCAGCAGAGATCGCTTTATAGGGAGCACTGAAGCTTTCTTT.

The chain joins TRBV1 to TRBJ2-1; the D call in the table, TRBD2, was not verified against the DNA. TRBV1 is marked as a pseudogene. The CDR3 loop spans 11 amino acids. CDR3 DNA: TGCACCGGAACAGCCAGCGGGGACCAGTTCTTC. It specifies CTGTASGDQFF.

Details on this clone: Other DNA sequences within the sample encode an identical CDR3. V gene TRBV28 combines with J gene TRBJ1-1; maybe TRBD1 (6 bases). Deletions cut 1 base from V and 5 bases from J, with 11 bases between. This CDR3 spans 14 amino acids. Germline lookup yields CDR1 MDHEN and CDR2 SYDVKM. The CDR3 here is CASSLFQGNTEAFF. The CDR3 coding sequence is TGTGCCAGCAGTTTATTTCAGGGGAATACTGAAGCTTTCTTT.

The J gene is TRBJ2-7, the V gene TRBV18; D unresolved. Germline lookup yields CDR1 KGHSH and CDR2 LQKENI. The CDR3 loop spans 15 amino acids. V shed 6 bases and J shed 3 bases, with 18 bases lying between them. The CDR3 sequence is CASSPKTGLDYEQYF. CDR3 nucleotide sequence: TGTGCCAGCTCCCCAAAAACCGGGCTAGACTACGAGCAGTACTTC.

The chain is built from TRBV5-8 and TRBJ1-5; D is ambiguous. V dropped 0 bases and J dropped 2 bases, with 9 bases sitting between them. This CDR3 has 15 amino acids. Per germline, CDR1 SGHTS and CDR2 YDEGEE. The CDR3 loop reads CASSLGQRGNQPQHF. CDR3 DNA sequence: TGTGCCAGCAGCTTGGGTCAGAGAGGCAATCAGCCCCAGCATTTT.

The CDR3 loop reads CASSNLAGDTYNEQFF. The CDR3 coding sequence is TGTGCCAGCAGCAATTTAGCGGGGGACACCTACAATGAGCAGTTCTTC. V gene TRBV27 combines with J gene TRBJ2-1; TRBD2 matches at 9 bases. CDR1 and CDR2 from the germline V gene are MNHEY and SMNVEV (reference sequence). This CDR3 comprises 16 residues. Trimming at V came to 6 bases and at J to 2 bases, leaving 8 bases not matched to a gene.

This clone came up a few times. The genes are TRBV28 and TRBJ1-1; no clear D. Germline V gene sequence: CDR1 MDHEN, CDR2 SYDVKM. CDR3 size: 11 residues. The CDR3 loop reads CVSRRNTEAFF. The CDR3 coding sequence is TGTGTCTCCCGGCGTAACACTGAAGCTTTCTTT.

The chain combines TRBV27 with TRBJ2-7, with D unresolved. The germline gives CDR1 MNHEY, CDR2 SMNVEV (reference sequence). The CDR3 is 14 amino acids. Deletions cut 0 bases from V and 2 bases from J, with 8 bases between. CDR3 protein: CASSLSARPYEQYF. The DNA of the CDR3 is TGTGCCAGCAGTTTATCTGCCCGGCCCTACGAGCAGTACTTC.

The J gene is TRBJ2-3, the V gene TRBV6-5; 8 nucleotides match TRBD1. CDR1 MNHEY and CDR2 SVGAGI come from the germline V gene. The junction had 3 bases not matched to a gene; V was cut back by 2 bases and J by 2 bases. This CDR3 comprises 15 residues. CDR3 nucleotide sequence: TGTGCCAGCAGTTACGGACAGGGACACACAGATACGCAGTATTTT. It codes for CASSYGQGHTDTQYF.

The V gene is TRBV7-2, the J gene TRBJ1-5; no definite D call. Germline values: CDR1 SGHTA, CDR2 FQGNSA. This CDR3 has 14 residues. V was cut by 1 base and J by 6 bases, with 10 bases left in between. The CDR3: CASSLERGSQPQHF. The DNA of the CDR3 is TGTGCCAGCAGCTTAGAGCGGGGAAGTCAGCCCCAGCATTTT. Full variable domain (remainder filled in from reference TRBV7-2 and TRBJ1-5): GAGVSQSPSNKVTEKGKDVELRCDPISGHTALYWYRQSLGQGLEFLIYFQGNSAPDKSGLPSDRFSAERTGGSVSTLTIQRTQQEDSAVYLCASSLERGSQPQHFGDGTRLSIL.

This clone was detected once. This chain joins TRBV29-1 and TRBJ2-1; 12 bases are shared with TRBD1. Unmatched junction bases numbered 12, after V lost 6 bases and J lost 9 bases. Germline CDR1 reads SQVTM; CDR2 reads ANQGSEA. CDR3 size: 15 residues. The CDR3: CSVLVPGQGAGEQFF. The CDR3 nucleotides are TGCAGCGTGCTAGTCCCGGGACAGGGGGCGGGTGAGCAGTTCTTC.

The chain employs TRBV9 and TRBJ1-2; D may be TRBD1 (5 bases). The V gene lost 7 bases and the J gene lost 5 bases, with 18 bases spanning the gap. The CDR3 sequence is 14 residues long. Per germline, CDR1 SGDLS and CDR2 YYNGEE. CDR3 bases: TGTGCCAGCGGGGGTAGGGACCTTTTTTATGGCTACACCTTC. It yields the protein CASGGRDLFYGYTF.

The gene calls are TRBV19 and TRBJ2-1; D is ambiguous. V shed 3 bases and J shed 15 bases, with 18 bases lying between them. CDR3 length: 13 amino acids. Per germline, CDR1 LNHDA and CDR2 SQIVND (reference sequence). The CDR3 coding sequence is TGTGCCAGTAGTATGCTAGAATCTTCTACCCCGTTCTTC. Translation gives CASSMLESSTPFF.